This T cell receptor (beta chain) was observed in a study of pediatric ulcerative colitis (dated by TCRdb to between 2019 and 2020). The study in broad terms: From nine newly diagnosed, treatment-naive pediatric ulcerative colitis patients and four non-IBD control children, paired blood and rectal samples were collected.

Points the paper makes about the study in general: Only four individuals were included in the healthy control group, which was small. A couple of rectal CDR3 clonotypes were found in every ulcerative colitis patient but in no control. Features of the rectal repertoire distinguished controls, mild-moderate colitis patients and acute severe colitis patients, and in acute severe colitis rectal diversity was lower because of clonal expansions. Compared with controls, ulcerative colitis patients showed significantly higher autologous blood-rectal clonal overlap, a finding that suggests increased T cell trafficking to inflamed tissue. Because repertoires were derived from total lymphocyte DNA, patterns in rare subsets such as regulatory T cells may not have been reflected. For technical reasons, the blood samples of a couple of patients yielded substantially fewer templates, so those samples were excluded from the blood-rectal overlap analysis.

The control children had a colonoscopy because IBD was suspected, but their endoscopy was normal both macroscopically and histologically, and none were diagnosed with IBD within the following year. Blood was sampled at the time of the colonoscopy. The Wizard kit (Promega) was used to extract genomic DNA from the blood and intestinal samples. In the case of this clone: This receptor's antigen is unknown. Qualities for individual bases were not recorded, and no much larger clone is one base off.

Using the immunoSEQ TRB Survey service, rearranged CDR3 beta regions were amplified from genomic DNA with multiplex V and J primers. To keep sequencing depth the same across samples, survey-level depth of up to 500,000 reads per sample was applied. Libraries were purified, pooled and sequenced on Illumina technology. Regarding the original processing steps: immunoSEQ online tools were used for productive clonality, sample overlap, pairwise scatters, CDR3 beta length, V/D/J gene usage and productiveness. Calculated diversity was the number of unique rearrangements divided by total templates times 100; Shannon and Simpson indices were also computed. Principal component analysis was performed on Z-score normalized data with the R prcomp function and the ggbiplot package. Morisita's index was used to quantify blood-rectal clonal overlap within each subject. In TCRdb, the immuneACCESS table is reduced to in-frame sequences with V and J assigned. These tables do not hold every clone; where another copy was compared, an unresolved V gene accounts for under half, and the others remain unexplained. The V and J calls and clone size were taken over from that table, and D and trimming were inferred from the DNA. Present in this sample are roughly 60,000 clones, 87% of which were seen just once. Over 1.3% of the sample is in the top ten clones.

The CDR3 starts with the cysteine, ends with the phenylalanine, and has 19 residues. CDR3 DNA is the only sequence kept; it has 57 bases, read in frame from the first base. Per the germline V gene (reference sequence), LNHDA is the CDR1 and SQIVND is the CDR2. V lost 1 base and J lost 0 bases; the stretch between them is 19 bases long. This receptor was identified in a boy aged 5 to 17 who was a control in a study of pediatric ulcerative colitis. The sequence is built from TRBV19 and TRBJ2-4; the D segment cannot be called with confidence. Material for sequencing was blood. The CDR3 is CASSIGRVMASRAKNIQYF. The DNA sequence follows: TGTGCCAGTAGTATAGGTCGAGTGATGGCTTCAAGAGCCAAAAACATTCAGTACTTC.